The 26 T cell receptor beta chains reported below all come from one sample, sequenced in a study of blood T cell repertoires in COVID-19. Sequenced by immunoSEQ multiplex PCR; TCRdb stores in-frame clones only, minus some. The sample has around 460,000 clones; approximately 90% are singletons. The sequencing sample was made of peripheral blood. The receptors here all came from a young man with COVID-19, enrolled during active disease.

The V and J genes are TRBV9 and TRBJ2-3; 8 bases fit TRBD2. The CDR3 loop spans 15 amino acids. Per the germline V gene, CDR1 is SGDLS and CDR2 is YYNGEE. V lost 3 bases to trimming and J lost 4 bases; unmatched junction nucleotides: 7. CDR3 sequence reads: CASSARAGLADTQYF. The CDR3 DNA follows: TGTGCCAGCAGCGCCAGAGCGGGACTAGCAGATACGCAGTATTTT.

The V call is TRBV13, the J call TRBJ2-7; maybe TRBD2 (7 bases). Germline CDR1 and CDR2: PRHDT and FYEKMQ (reference sequence). Trimming shortened V by 5 bases and J by 2 bases, and 19 bases separated the two germline ends. The CDR3 is made up of 16 amino acids. The CDR3 DNA reads TGTGCCAGCAGCCTTATGGGGGGGCAAAGGCCCTACGAGCAGTACTTC. Residues: CASSLMGGQRPYEQYF. Filled out from reference TRBV13 and TRBJ2-7, the complete variable domain reads AAGVIQSPRHLIKEKRETATLKCYPIPRHDTVYWYQQGPGQDPQFLISFYEKMQSDKGSIPDRFSAQQFSDYHSELNMSSLELGDSALYFCASSLMGGQRPYEQYFGPGTRLTVT.

The J gene is TRBJ1-4, the V gene TRBV9; perhaps TRBD1 as D (6 bases). This CDR3 is built from 15 residues. V lost 0 bases and J lost 0, with 6 bases in between. Germline V lookup: CDR1 SGDLS, CDR2 YYNGEE. Written as DNA, the CDR3 is TGTGCCAGCAGCGTAGAGGGGGCAACTAATGAAAAACTGTTTTTT. Protein sequence: CASSVEGATNEKLFF.

The J gene is TRBJ2-2, the V gene TRBV18; 9 bases fit TRBD2. Germline V gene lookup returns CDR1 KGHSH and CDR2 LQKENI. This CDR3 is built from 16 residues. V lost 6 bases to trimming and J lost 5 bases; unmatched junction nucleotides: 10. CDR3 loop: CASSPIAGEVTGELFF. CDR3 sequence (DNA): TGTGCCAGCTCTCCCATAGCGGGAGAAGTAACCGGGGAGCTGTTTTTT.

The rearrangement joins TRBV5-6 to TRBJ1-1; 8 positions agree with TRBD1. Germline CDR1 is SGHDT and CDR2 is YYEEEE. J was trimmed by 3 bases and V by 4 bases; bases with no gene match: 5. There are 14 residues in the CDR3. CDR3 sequence reads: CASSQRQGYTEAFF. DNA for the CDR3: TGTGCCAGCAGCCAAAGACAGGGGTACACTGAAGCTTTCTTT.

The genes are TRBV2 and TRBJ2-2, with D hard to call. V was clipped by 6 bases and J by 0 bases, with 14 bases between them. The CDR3 consists of 16 residues. CDR1 is SNHLY and CDR2 is FYNNEI in the germline V gene. This chain's CDR3 is CASSLGSPPNTGELFF. DNA for the CDR3: TGTGCCAGCAGCTTGGGCAGCCCGCCGAACACCGGGGAGCTGTTTTTT.

The chain employs TRBV19 and TRBJ2-7, with 8 bases that match TRBD1. Germline CDR1 LNHDA, CDR2 SQIVND (reference sequence). The CDR3 sequence is 14 residues long. With V trimmed by 7 bases and J by 1 base, 6 bases remained unmatched. The CDR3 sequence is CASTLGTGSYEQYF. CDR3 nucleotides: TGTGCCAGTACCCTAGGGACAGGTTCCTACGAGCAGTACTTC.

This sequence joins TRBV5-6 and TRBJ2-1, with D maybe TRBD2 (6 bases). Germline V CDR1 and CDR2: SGHDT, YYEEEE. Trimming took 1 base from V and 5 from J, leaving 19 bases between them. The CDR3 runs to 17 residues. The CDR3 DNA sequence: TGTGCCAGCAGCTTGTCCTTGGCGGGGCCGATAAACAATGAGCAGTTCTTC. This codes for CASSLSLAGPINNEQFF.

This sequence joins TRBV19 and TRBJ2-7; 9 bases map to TRBD1. Losses at the gene ends were 5 bases for V and 5 bases for J; bases not matched to a gene: 10. This CDR3 has 15 amino acids. The germline CDR1 and CDR2 sequences are LNHDA and SQIVND (reference sequence). The CDR3 sequence is CASSPAGTGIHEQYF. The CDR3 bases are TGTGCCAGTAGTCCGGCCGGGACAGGGATCCACGAGCAGTACTTC.

The V and J genes are TRBV11-2 and TRBJ1-2; perhaps TRBD1 as D (6 bases). Trimming removed 1 base at V and 8 bases at J, with 11 bases between. This CDR3 spans 13 amino acids. Germline V gene data show CDR1 as SGHAT and CDR2 as FQNNGV. In nucleotides, the CDR3 is TGTGCCAGCAGCTTAGGACAGGTGGGCGGCTACACCTTC. Translated, it gives CASSLGQVGGYTF.

The rearrangement links TRBV6-5 to TRBJ2-7; 9 bases match TRBD2. Germline V lookup: CDR1 MNHEY, CDR2 SVGAGI. CDR3 length: 15 amino acids. The V and J ends lost 2 bases and 5 bases, in that order; junction bases with no gene match: 7. CDR3 sequence (DNA): TGTGCCAGCAGTTACAGTGCGGGAGGGTTTAACGAGCAGTACTTC. It codes for CASSYSAGGFNEQYF.

CDR3 sequence: CASSDEGTTYNEQFF. In nucleotides, the CDR3 is TGTGCCAGCAGTGATGAGGGGACAACCTACAATGAGCAGTTCTTC. This chain connects TRBV2 to TRBJ2-1, with a tentative D call TRBD1 (6 bases). There are 15 residues in the CDR3. The V end lost 3 bases, the J end lost 2 bases, and 11 bases lay between the germline ends. CDR1 and CDR2 (germline): SNHLY, FYNNEI.

This rearrangement joins TRBV7-8 to TRBJ1-2; 7 positions match TRBD1. Germline lookup yields CDR1 SGHVS and CDR2 FQNEAQ. This CDR3 is 13 amino acids long. The J segment lost 8 bases and the V segment lost 1 base, leaving 4 bases of the junction unmatched. This CDR3 reads CASSLGQGGGYTF. CDR3 nucleotide sequence: TGTGCCAGCAGCTTAGGACAGGGTGGGGGCTACACCTTC.

The V and J genes are TRBV10-2 and TRBJ2-7, with D possibly TRBD2 on 6 matching bases. This CDR3 contains 15 residues. V lost 0 bases to trimming and J lost 1 base, with 10 bases between them. The V gene's germline CDR1 is WSHSY and CDR2 SAAADI. For the CDR3, the DNA is TGCGCCAGCAGTGAGTCGCCTAGCGCGTCCTACGAGCAGTACTTC. Translation: CASSESPSASYEQYF.

The CDR3 loop is CASSWEPFSLHF. Written as DNA, the CDR3 is TGTGCCAGCAGCTGGGAGCCCTTCTCCCTCCACTTT. The chain is built from TRBV11-2 and TRBJ1-6; D is undetermined. The CDR3 extends over 12 amino acids. V was pared by 4 bases and J by 14 bases, with 12 bases between. Germline V gene sequence: CDR1 SGHAT, CDR2 FQNNGV.

The V call is TRBV7-9, the J call TRBJ2-1; the D is unclear. This CDR3 has 12 amino acids. CDR1 is SEHNR, CDR2 FQNEAQ, per germline (reference sequence). V was pared by 5 bases and J by 6 bases, with 8 bases between. The CDR3 is CASSRTSNEQFF. CDR3 in DNA: TGTGCCAGCAGCCGTACTTCCAATGAGCAGTTCTTC.

Here the CDR3 DNA reads TGTGCCAGCAGAGGATTGTCGGGAGGGTTCAATGAGCAGTTCTTC. Residues: CASRGLSGGFNEQFF. V and J are TRBV27 and TRBJ2-1, with 8 bases that match TRBD2. The J segment lost 6 bases and the V segment lost 6 bases, leaving 10 bases of the junction unmatched. This CDR3 comprises 15 residues. Germline assignment: CDR1 MNHEY and CDR2 SMNVEV (reference sequence).

The CDR3 loop reads CASSPARGGMGTNTEAFF. The CDR3 DNA is TGTGCCAGCAGTCCCGCCCGGGGAGGGATGGGGACCAACACTGAAGCTTTCTTT. The V call is TRBV27, the J call TRBJ1-1; the D gene is possibly TRBD1 (5 bases). This CDR3 has 18 amino acids. Germline values: CDR1 MNHEY, CDR2 SMNVEV (reference sequence). Trimming removed 5 bases at V and 2 bases at J, with 24 bases between.

The rearrangement uses TRBV11-3 and TRBJ2-7, with 7 nucleotides matching TRBD2. This CDR3 region has 15 residues. Per germline, CDR1 SGHNT and CDR2 YENEEA. The V gene end was trimmed by 1 base and the J gene end by 3 bases; junction bases not matched to a gene: 6. This CDR3 is CASSLASSGFYEQYF. CDR3 DNA: TGTGCCAGCAGCTTAGCGAGTAGCGGGTTCTACGAGCAGTACTTC. Full variable domain (remainder filled in from reference TRBV11-3 and TRBJ2-7): EAGVVQSPRYKIIEKKQPVAFWCNPISGHNTLYWYLQNLGQGPELLIRYENEEAVDDSQLPKDRFSAERLKGVDSTLKIQPAELGDSAVYLCASSLASSGFYEQYFGPGTRLTVT.

The CDR3 nucleotides are TGTGCCAGCAGCGTAGCCAAGACAGGGGGGCCGTTCTCTGAAGCTTTCTTT. This translates into CASSVAKTGGPFSEAFF. This chain links TRBV9 with TRBJ1-1, with 9 positions matching TRBD1. The V segment lost 0 bases and the J segment 6 bases; nucleotides outside the gene matches: 12. Germline values: CDR1 SGDLS, CDR2 YYNGEE. This CDR3 comprises 17 residues.

This clone has more than one count but fewer than ten. J is TRBJ2-7 and V is TRBV11-2; D is ambiguous. CDR3 length equals 13 residues. V was pared by 11 bases and J by 6 bases, with 20 bases between. Germline V gives CDR1 SGHAT, CDR2 FQNNGV. CDR3 DNA: TGTGCCTCCTGCGGTCTGTATCACGGCGAGCAGTACTTC. It translates to CASCGLYHGEQYF.

This sequence joins TRBV5-1 and TRBJ2-7, with TRBD1 identical over 9 bases. V lost 3 bases and J lost 9; bases outside the gene matches: 7. The germline CDR1 and CDR2 sequences are SGHRS and YFSETQ. CDR3 size: 13 residues. For the CDR3, the DNA is TGCGCCAGCAGCTCACCGGGACAGGGTTTGCAGTACTTC. Translating gives CASSSPGQGLQYF.

The rearrangement joins TRBV7-9 to TRBJ2-7; 7 bases are a match to TRBD2. This CDR3 is 14 amino acids long. Germline V gene sequence: CDR1 SEHNR, CDR2 FQNEAQ (reference sequence). The trim removed 5 bases at V and 4 bases at J, leaving 8 bases unmatched. The CDR3 region has the DNA TGTGCCAGCAGCCCCCGGGACTACACATACGAGCAGTACTTC. This translates into CASSPRDYTYEQYF.

CDR3 sequence reads: CASSQAAVGELFF. The DNA of the CDR3 is TGTGCCAGCAGCCAAGCAGCGGTCGGGGAGCTGTTTTTT. The J gene is TRBJ2-2, the V gene TRBV3-1 (or the pseudogene TRBV3-2); D may be TRBD2 (5 bases). Trimming removed 1 base from V and 7 bases from J, with 7 bases in between. In germline, CDR1 is LGHDT, CDR2 YNNKEL (reference sequence). The CDR3 consists of 13 residues.

This chain connects TRBV13 to TRBJ2-7, with a possible D match to TRBD2 (5 bases). The V gene's germline CDR1 is PRHDT and CDR2 FYEKMQ (reference sequence). The germline V and J ends were trimmed by 5 bases and 1 base, with 12 bases remaining between them. CDR3 length: 14 residues. The CDR3 protein is CASSPQAASYEQYF. DNA for the CDR3: TGTGCCAGCAGCCCACAAGCGGCTTCCTACGAGCAGTACTTC.

The chain combines TRBV6-4 with TRBJ2-5, with 9 bases matching TRBD2. Unmatched junction bases numbered 10, after V lost 4 bases and J lost 4 bases. This CDR3 comprises 16 residues. CDR1 is MRHNA and CDR2 is SNTAGT in the germline V gene. The CDR3 nucleotides read TGTGCCAGCAGTGTGCCTACGCGGGGGGGAGGAGAGACCCAGTACTTC. Translated, it gives CASSVPTRGGGETQYF.